This TCR beta chain was sequenced during a study of blood T cell repertoires in COVID-19 (dated by TCRdb to 2019 to 2021). Background on the whole study: The collaborator samples originated in the United States, Italy and Spain and spanned the acute and convalescent phases of COVID-19. The material from the prospective study consisted of cDNA or gDNA derived from T cells, B-cell-depleted T cells, or PBMCs. Subjects who had been exposed to COVID-19, were actively infected with it, or had recovered from it provided the deeply sampled blood TCRbeta repertoires that made up the dataset. The repertoires were released in a freely available public database intended as a resource for research on the immune response to SARS-CoV-2. The samples were drawn from the first 160 participants of the ongoing ImmuneRACE study and from 1,254 subjects provided by 6 global collaborators. Sample metadata almost always included a de-identified subject ID, COVID-19 status, age in years and sex. HLA class I and class II types, where available, came from metadata supplied by the sample provider rather than from assay-based typing.

V and J are truncated by 5 bases and 3 bases respectively, leaving an intervening sequence of 16 bases. The germline V gene specifies SGHTA as CDR1 and FQGTGA as CDR2. From the cysteine through the phenylalanine, the CDR3 covers 15 amino acids. Of all the DNA, just the CDR3 is kept, 45 bases in frame from base 1. Here is what the overall study found, with its caveats: How much clinical and demographic metadata was included differed by source and by participant, and the metadata was provided uncurated.

Collaborating institutions collected whole blood in K2EDTA tubes following their own protocols. For TCRbeta analysis, collaborators shipped samples in one of three forms: frozen whole blood, isolated PBMCs, or DNA extracted from either of those sample types. Regarding this clone: The antigen this receptor binds is unknown. Base qualities are not at hand, and no much larger clone is one base apart.

TCRbeta CDR3 regions were amplified from genomic DNA using the immunoSEQ Assay, a bias-controlled multiplex PCR. The authors' analysis ran thus. Within the assay, amplification of reference gene primers was used to estimate how many nucleated cells each sample contained. To quantify the absolute abundance of each unique TCRbeta CDR3 rearrangement, sequence reads were collapsed and filtered. For each sample, productive Simpson clonality was calculated as the square root of Simpson's diversity index across productive rearrangements. The table was pulled from immuneACCESS by TCRdb, which kept in-frame rearrangements only. Such tables lose some clones; where checked, under half of the loss comes from unresolved V genes, and the rest has no known cause. V and J calls and clone size follow that table, whereas D and trimming were derived from the DNA. A total of roughly 140,000 clones appear in this sample, about nine tenths of them only once. The ten largest clonotypes hold about 4.1% of the sample.

The chain is assembled from TRBV7-3 and TRBJ2-5, with TRBD2 as a weak D call on 7 bases. The source is a woman between 55 and 75 years old with active or convalescent COVID-19. Specimen: peripheral blood. In nucleotide form, the sequence is TGTGCCAGCAGCCCAAGCGGGACAAGAAAAGAGACCCAGTACTTC. It codes for CASSPSGTRKETQYF.